This TCR beta chain is from a study of blood T cell repertoires in COVID-19. Study overall: Samples representing acute and convalescent COVID-19 were sourced from the United States, Italy and Spain.

Original handling: Scientists estimated how many nucleated cells there were by amplifying reference gene primers. Clones were read by immunoSEQ multiplex PCR, and TCRdb kept only the in-frame ones, dropping some. V and J calls and clone size are given by that table; D and trimming were obtained from the DNA. This table holds around 200,000 clones, about 91% found once. The sample comprised PBMCs or T cells enriched from blood (not recorded which). This receptor was taken from a man between 18 and 35 years old with acute COVID-19.

CDR3 nucleotide sequence: TGTGCCAGCAGTGGCGGAGGACTAGTGAAACGCGAGCAGTACTTC. Its translation is CASSGGGLVKREQYF. V and J are TRBV2 and TRBJ2-7, with TRBD2 matching over 7 bases. The CDR3 runs to 15 residues. Germline V gene data show CDR1 as SNHLY and CDR2 as FYNNEI. Trimming at V came to 4 bases and at J to 6 bases, leaving 12 bases not matched to a gene.